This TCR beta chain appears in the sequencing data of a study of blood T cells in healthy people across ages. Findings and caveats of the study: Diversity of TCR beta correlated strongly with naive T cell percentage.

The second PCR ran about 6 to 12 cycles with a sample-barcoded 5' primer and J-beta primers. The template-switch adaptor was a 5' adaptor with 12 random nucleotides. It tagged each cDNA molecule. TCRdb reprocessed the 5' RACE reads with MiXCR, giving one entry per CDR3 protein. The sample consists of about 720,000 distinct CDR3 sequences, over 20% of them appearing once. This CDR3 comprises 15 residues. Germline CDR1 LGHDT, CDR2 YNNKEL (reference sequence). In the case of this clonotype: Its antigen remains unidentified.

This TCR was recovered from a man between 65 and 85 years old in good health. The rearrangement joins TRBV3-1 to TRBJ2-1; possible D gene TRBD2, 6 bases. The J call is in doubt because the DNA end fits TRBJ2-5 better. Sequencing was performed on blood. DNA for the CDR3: TGTGCCAGCAGCCGTTCCCCGGGGGAACAAGAGACCCAGTACTTC. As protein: CASSRSPGEQETQYF.